A selection of T cell receptor beta chains follows, all from one sample in a study of T cell responses to AZD1222 COVID-19 vaccine. Using immunoSEQ multiplex PCR, the repertoire was profiled, and TCRdb retains in-frame clones only, with some absent. The table lists fewer than 200,000 clones, more than 80% of them singletons. The sequences come from peripheral blood, collected on day 0 of AZD1222 vaccination. The source of these receptors is an adult in good health. Each CDR3 is given with its conserved first and last residue. A D gene is named only where the DNA matches it firmly. Clone size is not always given. Where it is, it says once, few, many or a class for expanded clones.

J	size	D	V	DNA	CDR3
TRBJ2-7	.	TRBD2	TRBV5-1	TGCGCCAGCAGTCGTACTGGGACTAGCCAAGTGGGCGAGCAGTACTTC	CASSRTGTSQVGEQYF
TRBJ1-2	.	TRBD1	TRBV2	TGTGCCAGCTATGTGGGGCTACAGGGGAGTTGGGATGGCTACACCTTC	CASYVGLQGSWDGYTF
TRBJ2-7	.	TRBD1	TRBV29-1	TGCAGCGTAGTTAGGACAGGTGACTCCTACGAGCAGTACTTC	CSVVRTGDSYEQYF
TRBJ2-7	.	TRBD2	TRBV14	TGTGCCAGCAGCCGGCCCCTAGCGGGAGGGCACGAGCAGTACTTC	CASSRPLAGGHEQYF
TRBJ2-7	.	.	TRBV19	TGTGCCAGTAGCTCGGGGAGGGGGGCCTACGAGCAGTACTTC	CASSSGRGAYEQYF
TRBJ1-5	.	.	TRBV19	TGTGCCAGTAGTACTCCGGCGGGGGTGAGCAATCAGCCCCAGCATTTT	CASSTPAGVSNQPQHF
TRBJ2-1	.	.	TRBV19	TGTGCCAGTATTGGGACATCCTACAATGAGCAGTTCTTC	CASIGTSYNEQFF
TRBJ2-7	.	TRBD1	TRBV19	TGTGCCAGTAGTTTCGGCCGCGGGACAGGGAACGAGCAGTACTTC	CASSFGRGTGNEQYF
TRBJ2-1	.	TRBD2	TRBV19	TGTGCCAGTAGTAGCCTTCTAGCGGGAGGGAGGGATGAGCAGTTCTTC	CASSSLLAGGRDEQFF
TRBJ1-5	.	.	TRBV12-5	TGTGCTAGTGGTTTGGCCGTCAATCAGCCCCAGCATTTT	CASGLAVNQPQHF
TRBJ2-7	.	.	TRBV6-6	TGTGCCAGCAGTTTGGGCAGAAATTCCGTCTGGTACTTC	CASSLGRNSVWYF
TRBJ1-5	.	.	TRBV7-9	TGTGCCAGCAGCTCGACCCTTGACAAAGGGAGCAATCAGCCCCAGCATTTT	CASSSTLDKGSNQPQHF
TRBJ2-1	.	TRBD2	TRBV11-2	TGTGCCAGCAGCTTAGCGGGAGGGAAATTCAATGAGCAGTTCTTC	CASSLAGGKFNEQFF
TRBJ2-3	.	.	TRBV5-6	TGTGCCAGCAGCTTGTATTTTAGCGAGCAAAGCACAGATACGCAGTATTTT	CASSLYFSEQSTDTQYF
TRBJ1-2	.	TRBD1	TRBV5-1	TGCGCCAGCAGCGTAGACAGGGGGGCCTTTGCTGGCTACACCTTC	CASSVDRGAFAGYTF
TRBJ2-7	.	.	TRBV3-1/TRBV3-2	TGTGCCAGCAGCCAGGGACTTTTCTCCTACGAGCAGTACTTC	CASSQGLFSYEQYF
TRBJ2-7	.	.	TRBV15	TGTGCCACCACCGGGGAGGGGGCTGGCGAGCAGTACTTC	CATTGEGAGEQYF
TRBJ1-2	.	.	TRBV14	TGTGCCAGCAGCGATTTACAGGGTTCCCTTTATGGCTACACCTTC	CASSDLQGSLYGYTF
TRBJ1-1	.	.	TRBV3-1/TRBV3-2	TGTGCCAGCAGCTCCCGGGACAAGAACACTGAAGCTTTCTTT	CASSSRDKNTEAFF
TRBJ2-1	.	.	TRBV29-1	TGCAGCGTTGAAGATTCCGGCGCAGGACTCAATGAGCAGTTCTTC	CSVEDSGAGLNEQFF
TRBJ2-4	.	TRBD2	TRBV10-1	TGCGCCAGCAGTGAAATGCCCAGCGGGAGATACATTCAGTACTTC	CASSEMPSGRYIQYF
TRBJ2-3	.	.	TRBV18	TGTGCCAGCTCACCAGGACGGGGTTTAAGCACAGATACGCAGTATTTT	CASSPGRGLSTDTQYF
TRBJ2-7	.	.	TRBV29-1	TGCAGCGTTGTCCCTGGGGGGATTGGCCACGAGCAGTACTTC	CSVVPGGIGHEQYF
TRBJ2-7	.	TRBD2	TRBV7-9	TGTGCCAGCAGCGCGGGACTAGCGGGAGGGGCGTTATACGAGCAGTACTTC	CASSAGLAGGALYEQYF
TRBJ1-2	.	.	TRBV6-1	TGTGCCAGCAGTGAAGTCGATACCTATGGCTACACCTTC	CASSEVDTYGYTF
TRBJ1-2	.	TRBD1	TRBV6-5	TGTGCCAGCAGGCGGGACAGGGAGGGCTACACCTTC	CASRRDREGYTF
TRBJ1-4	.	.	TRBV3-1/TRBV3-2	TGTGCCAGCAGTCGTGTAGAACGGGTGGATGAAAAACTGTTTTTT	CASSRVERVDEKLFF
TRBJ2-1	once	.	TRBV7-6	TGTGCCAGCAGCTTAGGTCACACAGTGGGGGAGCAGTTCTTC	CASSLGHTVGEQFF
TRBJ2-1	.	TRBD2	TRBV9	TGTGCCAGCAGCGTAGAAGGTGGGAGGGCCACCTACAATGAGCAGTTCTTC	CASSVEGGRATYNEQFF
TRBJ2-5	.	TRBD2	TRBV5-1	TGCGCCAGCAGCTCTCTAGCGGGGAATCTTGGGGAGACCCAGTACTTC	CASSSLAGNLGETQYF
TRBJ1-5	.	TRBD1	TRBV10-3	TGTGCCATCAGGGAACAGGGGGCTACAGAGAGGTACCTTAGCAATCAGCCCCAGCATTTT	CAIREQGATERYLSNQPQHF
TRBJ1-5	.	.	TRBV12-3/TRBV12-4	TGTGCCAGCAGTTTAAGCCTAAATCAGCCCCAGCATTTT	CASSLSLNQPQHF
TRBJ2-7	.	TRBD2	TRBV6-1	TGTGCCAGCAGTGAATGGACTAGCGGGAGCATCAACGAGCAGTACTTC	CASSEWTSGSINEQYF
TRBJ1-2	.	TRBD1	TRBV24-1	TGTGCCACCAGATCAGGGGGCTCGGACTATGGCTACACCTTC	CATRSGGSDYGYTF
TRBJ2-3	once	TRBD2	TRBV28	TGTGCCAGCACTGTAGCGGGAGGAAGCACAGATACGCAGTATTTT	CASTVAGGSTDTQYF
TRBJ2-5	.	.	TRBV14	TGTGCCAGCAGCCCTTCCCCCGTGAGCGGGCGGCAAGAGACCCAGTACTTC	CASSPSPVSGRQETQYF
TRBJ1-6	.	.	TRBV7-9	TGTGCCAGCAGCTTAACGAGCTCCTATAATTCACCCCTCCACTTT	CASSLTSSYNSPLHF
TRBJ2-1	once	TRBD2	TRBV27	TGTGCCAGCAGCACGATTCCGGGACTAGCGGCCGAGCAGTTCTTC	CASSTIPGLAAEQFF
TRBJ1-2	.	.	TRBV7-6	TGTGCCAGCAGCGAAGGATCTACTTATGACGGCTCCTATCACTTATACACCTTC	CASSEGSTYDGSYHLYTF